Presented here are 28 T cell receptor beta chains from one specimen sequenced in a study of blood T cell repertoires in COVID-19. Clones were read by immunoSEQ multiplex PCR, and TCRdb kept only the in-frame ones, dropping some. The sample yields about 170,000 clones, around four fifths seen once. Sequenced: PBMCs or T cells enriched from blood (not recorded which). The source of these receptors is a woman between 45 and 65 years old in a cohort exposed to, infected with or recovered from COVID-19 (not recorded which).

The CDR3 spells CASSSSGGNTGELFF. CDR3 nucleotides: TGTGCCAGCAGCTCTAGCGGGGGGAACACCGGGGAGCTGTTTTTT. The chain recombines TRBV11-2 with TRBJ2-2; 10 bases agree with TRBD2. The CDR3 loop spans 15 amino acids. Germline values: CDR1 SGHAT, CDR2 FQNNGV. J lost 1 base, V lost 4 bases, and 0 bases had no gene match.

V usage is TRBV5-5 and J usage is TRBJ2-4, with 8 bases that match TRBD2. CDR1 is SGHKS, CDR2 YYEKEE, per germline (reference sequence). The CDR3 runs to 13 residues. Trimming cost V 3 bases and J 9 bases; bases outside gene matches: 5. CDR3 bases: TGTGCCAGCAGCTCGGGACTAGAGGTCATTCAGTACTTC. The encoded protein is CASSSGLEVIQYF.

The rearrangement joins TRBV27 to TRBJ1-4, with no clear D. The CDR3 sequence is 14 residues long. V was trimmed by 7 bases and J by 0 bases, leaving 9 bases between them. The germline V gene encodes CDR1 MNHEY and CDR2 SMNVEV (reference sequence). The CDR3 region has the DNA TGTGCCAGCACCACAGACGCAACTAATGAAAAACTGTTTTTT. Its protein product is CASTTDATNEKLFF.

The chain couples TRBV6-5 to TRBJ1-6; 8 bases align to TRBD1. The CDR3 is made up of 14 amino acids. The J segment lost 10 bases and the V segment lost 5 bases, leaving 7 bases of the junction unmatched. Germline-derived CDR1 and CDR2 are MNHEY and SVGAGI. The CDR3 is CASSNRGLESPLHF. The CDR3 nucleotides are TGTGCCAGCAGTAACAGGGGGTTGGAGTCACCCCTCCACTTT.

This rearrangement joins TRBV27 to TRBJ2-1; no firm D call. Germline V CDR1 and CDR2: MNHEY, SMNVEV (reference sequence). The CDR3 runs 16 residues. Trimming removed 4 bases at V and 5 bases at J, with 18 bases between. The CDR3 protein is CASSSFRSLPHNEQFF. In DNA form, the CDR3 reads TGTGCCAGCAGTTCCTTCAGGTCCCTCCCCCACAATGAGCAGTTCTTC.

The genes are TRBV14 and TRBJ1-3; TRBD1 matches 7 bases. Trimming took 3 bases from V and 6 from J; bases not matched to a gene: 8. Germline-derived CDR1 and CDR2 are SGHDN and FVKESK. This CDR3 is built from 15 residues. For the CDR3, the DNA is TGTGCCAGCAGCCAGGGACAGCTAATTGAAAACACCATATATTTT. Translated, it gives CASSQGQLIENTIYF.

The chain has TRBV6-6 and TRBJ2-3; D perhaps matches TRBD1 (6 bases). The length of the CDR3 is 19 residues. V lost 6 bases to trimming and J lost 0 bases, with 25 bases between them. Germline V gene sequence: CDR1 MNHNY, CDR2 SVGAGI (reference sequence). CDR3 in amino acids: CASSYDYALQGTSTDTQYF. CDR3 coding DNA: TGTGCCAGCAGCTATGATTATGCCCTACAGGGAACTAGCACAGATACGCAGTATTTT.

This clone was counted a few times. The chain employs TRBV5-1 and TRBJ2-2; TRBD1 matches 9 bases. Germline V lookup: CDR1 SGHRS, CDR2 YFSETQ. The CDR3 spans 15 residues. V gave up 4 bases and J gave up 7 bases; unmatched junction bases: 8. Written as DNA, the CDR3 is TGCGCCAGCAGCGCGCCGGGACAGGGACGCGGGGAGCTGTTTTTT. This encodes CASSAPGQGRGELFF. Looking up the rest from reference TRBV5-1 and TRBJ2-2 gives the full variable domain: KAGVTQTPRYLIKTRGQQVTLSCSPISGHRSVSWYQQTPGQGLQFLFEYFSETQRNKGNFPGRFSGRQFSNSRSEMNVSTLELGDSALYLCASSAPGQGRGELFFGEGSRLTVL.

The V call is TRBV28, the J call TRBJ2-7, with TRBD2 identical over 7 bases. The germline gives CDR1 MDHEN, CDR2 SYDVKM. The CDR3 is 16 amino acids. J gave up 2 bases and V 6 bases, and 13 bases lay outside the gene matches. CDR3 in amino acids: CASSPPRLAPTYEQYF. In DNA, the CDR3 is TGTGCCAGCAGCCCTCCCAGACTAGCCCCAACCTACGAGCAGTACTTC. The variable domain in full, with the rest retrieved from reference TRBV28 and TRBJ2-7, is DVKVTQSSRYLVKRTGEKVFLECVQDMDHENMFWYRQDPGLGLRLIYFSYDVKMKEKGDIPEGYSVSREKKERFSLILESASTNQTSMYLCASSPPRLAPTYEQYFGPGTRLTVT.

The chain recombines TRBV6-5 with TRBJ2-7, with 7 bases that match TRBD1. Germline CDR1 reads MNHEY; CDR2 reads SVGAGI. The CDR3 extends over 14 amino acids. The trim removed 5 bases at V and 3 bases at J, leaving 7 bases unmatched. The CDR3: CASSPETGNYEQYF. CDR3 coding DNA: TGTGCCAGCAGTCCCGAGACAGGGAACTACGAGCAGTACTTC.

The chain recombines TRBV11-3 with TRBJ2-3; possible D gene TRBD2, 5 bases. Trimming left V 4 bases short and J 1 base short, with 15 bases between. CDR3 length: 16 amino acids. The germline V gene has CDR1 SGHNT and CDR2 YENEEA. For the CDR3, the DNA is TGTGCCAGCAGCTCAGAAGGCGGGCTAGGCACAGATACGCAGTATTTT. It is translated as CASSSEGGLGTDTQYF.

The chain couples TRBV5-1 to TRBJ1-2; 12 positions match TRBD1. There are 17 residues in the CDR3. Germline assignment: CDR1 SGHRS and CDR2 YFSETQ. The V segment lost 4 bases and the J segment 8 bases; nucleotides outside the gene matches: 15. The CDR3 reads CASSIAPGQGALTGYTF. The CDR3 nucleotides are TGCGCCAGCAGCATCGCCCCGGGACAGGGGGCGCTCACCGGCTACACCTTC.

The chain joins TRBV10-1 to TRBJ2-7, with 12 nucleotides matching TRBD1. V trimming: 4 bases; J trimming: 0 bases; junction bases outside the gene matches: 13. The CDR3 totals 19 residues. The germline CDR1 and CDR2 sequences are WNHNN and SYGVQD (reference sequence). The DNA of the CDR3 is TGCGCCAGCAGTGGGAGGGGACAGGGGGCGTCCCAAAGCTCCTACGAGCAGTACTTC. Encoded protein: CASSGRGQGASQSSYEQYF.

The chain recombines TRBV30 with TRBJ2-2; 12 nucleotides align to TRBD2. The CDR3 contains 16 residues. The V and J ends lost 3 bases and 6 bases, in that order; junction bases with no gene match: 8. Germline-derived CDR1 and CDR2 are GTSNPN and SVGIG (reference sequence). The CDR3 reads CAWRFGLAGRAGELFF. The CDR3 DNA follows: TGTGCCTGGAGATTCGGACTAGCGGGGAGGGCCGGGGAGCTGTTTTTT.

The V call is TRBV7-3, the J call TRBJ2-5, with unresolved D. This CDR3 contains 13 residues. Deletions cut 2 bases from V and 2 bases from J, with 6 bases between. Looked up from germline, CDR1 is SGHTA and CDR2 is FQGTGA. The CDR3 sequence: CASSLARQETQYF. The CDR3 DNA is TGTGCCAGCAGCTTAGCCAGACAAGAGACCCAGTACTTC. The whole variable domain, remainder taken from reference TRBV7-3 and TRBJ2-5, is GAGVSQTPSNKVTEKGKYVELRCDPISGHTALYWYRQSLGQGPEFLIYFQGTGAADDSGLPNDRFFAVRPEGSVSTLKIQRTERGDSAVYLCASSLARQETQYFGPGTRLLVL.

Regarding this clone: Other DNA sequences from this sample encode an identical CDR3 as well. This rearrangement joins TRBV29-1 to TRBJ2-7, with D uncertain. Trimming took off 4 bases at V and 2 bases at J, with 6 bases between the two ends. Germline V gene sequence: CDR1 SQVTM, CDR2 ANQGSEA. The CDR3 runs to 11 residues. For the CDR3, the DNA is TGCAGCGTTGGCCAGACCTACGAGCAGTACTTC. Translating gives CSVGQTYEQYF.

The V gene is TRBV6-4, the J gene TRBJ2-5; D not certain. The length of the CDR3 is 15 residues. Looked up from germline, CDR1 is MRHNA and CDR2 is SNTAGT. The V and J ends lost 3 bases and 3 bases respectively, with 14 bases between them. The CDR3 protein is CASSEWPIEKETQYF. CDR3 in DNA: TGTGCCAGCAGTGAATGGCCAATCGAAAAAGAGACCCAGTACTTC.

This chain connects TRBV12-3 or TRBV12-4 to TRBJ2-1; D unresolved. The CDR3 sequence is 12 residues long. Trimming removed 5 bases from V and 10 bases from J, with 12 bases in between. The CDR3 region has the DNA TGTGCCAGCAGTGGCCTCGGCGGCGAGCAGTTCTTC. Protein product: CASSGLGGEQFF.

The chain employs TRBV28 and TRBJ2-6; D may be TRBD2 (5 bases). Germline values: CDR1 MDHEN, CDR2 SYDVKM. V shed 3 bases and J shed 6 bases, with 12 bases lying between them. The CDR3 length is 15 residues. The CDR3 sequence is CASSLSGSEANVLTF. Written as DNA, the CDR3 is TGTGCCAGCAGTTTGTCGGGGAGTGAGGCCAACGTCCTGACTTTC.

Only one count was recorded for this clone. V usage is TRBV3-1 (or the pseudogene TRBV3-2) and J usage is TRBJ2-2, with 7 bases lining up with TRBD1. Losses at the gene ends were 2 bases for V and 5 bases for J; bases not matched to a gene: 8. The CDR3 has 16 residues. CDR1 and CDR2 (germline): LGHDT, YNNKEL (reference sequence). The CDR3 sequence is CASSQQGQVMTGELFF. CDR3 sequence (DNA): TGTGCCAGCAGCCAACAAGGACAGGTGATGACCGGGGAGCTGTTTTTT.

This clone has only a few counts. This rearrangement joins TRBV10-2 to TRBJ1-2, with TRBD1 matching over 9 bases. The CDR3 has 18 amino acids. Germline CDR1 WSHSY, CDR2 SAAADI. V gave up 6 bases and J gave up 8 bases; unmatched junction bases: 22. The CDR3 is CASRPTGTGLSGPDGYTF. The CDR3 DNA is TGCGCCAGCAGACCCACCGGGACAGGGCTATCCGGCCCTGACGGCTACACCTTC.

This chain uses TRBV19 with TRBJ2-5; 7 bases fit TRBD1. In germline, CDR1 is LNHDA, CDR2 SQIVND (reference sequence). V lost 1 base, J lost 1 base, and 9 bases stayed unmatched. CDR3 length equals 17 residues. The CDR3 loop is CASSIGAAGGFQETQYF. The CDR3 DNA reads TGTGCCAGTAGTATAGGGGCGGCAGGGGGATTCCAAGAGACCCAGTACTTC.

This chain links TRBV5-1 with TRBJ2-2, with TRBD1 matching over 8 bases. The CDR3 totals 16 residues. With V trimmed by 2 bases and J by 7 bases, 10 bases remained unmatched. Germline assignment: CDR1 SGHRS and CDR2 YFSETQ. CDR3 bases: TGCGCCAGCAGCTTCCTGGCAGGGGGCCAGAGCGGGGAGCTGTTTTTT. Translating gives CASSFLAGGQSGELFF.

The chain joins TRBV18 to TRBJ1-3; 7 nucleotides line up with TRBD1. With V trimmed by 3 bases and J by 0 bases, 11 bases remained unmatched. Germline CDR1 reads KGHSH; CDR2 reads LQKENI. This CDR3 region has 18 residues. Here the CDR3 DNA reads TGTGCCAGCTCACCTTTCAGCGGCCGGACAGGCTCTGGAAACACCATATATTTT. Protein sequence: CASSPFSGRTGSGNTIYF.

This clone was picked up one time. The chain combines TRBV11-1 with TRBJ2-2; 7 bases are shared with TRBD1. CDR3 size: 15 residues. Losses at the gene ends were 11 bases for V and 0 bases for J; bases not matched to a gene: 9. Germline CDR1 and CDR2: SGHAT and FQDESV (reference sequence). The CDR3 region is CACTQGDSNTGELFF. Written as DNA, the CDR3 is TGTGCCTGCACTCAGGGGGATTCGAACACCGGGGAGCTGTTTTTT.

The chain couples TRBV27 to TRBJ1-1, with 8 bases aligning to TRBD1. Trimming cost V 2 bases and J 1 base; bases outside gene matches: 9. CDR1 and CDR2 (germline): MNHEY, SMNVEV (reference sequence). This CDR3 region has 17 residues. In nucleotides, the CDR3 is TGTGCCAGCAGTTTACTGCCGGGACAGGCACCGAACACTGAAGCTTTCTTT. This gives the protein CASSLLPGQAPNTEAFF.

The chain employs TRBV5-5 and TRBJ1-1; TRBD1 matches at 8 bases. This CDR3 has 16 residues. Unmatched junction bases numbered 14, after V lost 1 base and J lost 9 bases. The germline gives CDR1 SGHKS, CDR2 YYEKEE (reference sequence). CDR3: CASSLSTGGLSAQAFF. The CDR3 nucleotides are TGTGCCAGCAGCTTGAGTACAGGGGGGCTTTCCGCTCAAGCTTTCTTT.

The chain combines TRBV5-1 with TRBJ2-7; D not resolved. The CDR3 loop spans 14 amino acids. V lost 0 bases and J 3 bases, leaving 10 bases between the germline ends. Germline CDR1 SGHRS, CDR2 YFSETQ. CDR3 region: CASSLEYTVYEQYF. The CDR3 nucleotides read TGCGCCAGCAGCTTGGAGTATACAGTCTACGAGCAGTACTTC.